This T cell receptor beta chain was documented in a study of blood T cell repertoires in COVID-19. At the level of the study: Researchers got acute and convalescent COVID-19 samples from the United States, Italy and Spain. PBMCs, B-cell-depleted T cells, or T cells were the source of the cDNA or gDNA that made up the material.

The CDR3 length is 15 residues. Unmatched junction bases numbered 6, after V lost 3 bases and J lost 6 bases. Germline V gene lookup returns CDR1 DFQATT and CDR2 SNEGSKA (reference sequence). Authors' processing steps: Scientists estimated how many nucleated cells there were by amplifying reference gene primers. Only in-frame clones appear in the TCRdb table, and some are missing; sequencing was by immunoSEQ multiplex PCR. The V and J calls and clone size were taken over from that table, and D and trimming were inferred from the DNA. The table records about 390,000 clones, around 87% of them present only once.

The chain joins TRBV20-1 to TRBJ2-1; 12 bases fit TRBD1. The receptor comes from an older woman with COVID-19, enrolled during active disease. The specimen sequenced was peripheral blood. The CDR3 reads CSASLGTGGSNEQFF. DNA for the CDR3: TGCAGTGCTAGTCTTGGGACAGGGGGCTCCAATGAGCAGTTCTTC.